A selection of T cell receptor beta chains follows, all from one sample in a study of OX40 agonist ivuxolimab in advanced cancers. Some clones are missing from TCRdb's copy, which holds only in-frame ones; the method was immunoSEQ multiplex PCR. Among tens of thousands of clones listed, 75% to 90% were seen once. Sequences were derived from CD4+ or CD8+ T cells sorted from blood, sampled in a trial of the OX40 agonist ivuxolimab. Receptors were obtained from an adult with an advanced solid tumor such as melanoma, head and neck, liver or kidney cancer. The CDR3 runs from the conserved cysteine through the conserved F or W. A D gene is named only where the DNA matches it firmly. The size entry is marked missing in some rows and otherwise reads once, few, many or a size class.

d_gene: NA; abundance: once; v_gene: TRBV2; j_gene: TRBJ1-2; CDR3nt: TGTGCCAGCAGTGAGGGCAGGGAAGACTATGGCTACACCTTC; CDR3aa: CASSEGREDYGYTF
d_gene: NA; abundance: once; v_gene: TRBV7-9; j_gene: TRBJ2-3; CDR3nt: TGTGCCAGCAGCTCCGGGACAGATACGCAGTATTTT; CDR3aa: CASSSGTDTQYF
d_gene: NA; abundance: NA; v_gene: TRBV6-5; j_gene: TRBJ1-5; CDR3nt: TGTGCCAGCAGCTGGGACGCCTCGAGCAATCAGCCCCAGCATTTT; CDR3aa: CASSWDASSNQPQHF
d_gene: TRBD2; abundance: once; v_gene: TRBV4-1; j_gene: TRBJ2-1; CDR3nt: TGCGCCAGCAGCCAACCGGGACTAGGGTACAATGAGCAGTTCTTC; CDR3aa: CASSQPGLGYNEQFF
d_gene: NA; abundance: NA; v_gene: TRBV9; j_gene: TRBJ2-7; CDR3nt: TGTGCCAGCAGCGTAGAAGGCGGAGGAGCCTACGAGCAGTACTTC; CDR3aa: CASSVEGGGAYEQYF
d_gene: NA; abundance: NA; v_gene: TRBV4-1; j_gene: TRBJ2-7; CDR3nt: TGCGCCAGCAGCATACCGGGACTTCCCTACGAGCAGTACTTC; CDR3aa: CASSIPGLPYEQYF
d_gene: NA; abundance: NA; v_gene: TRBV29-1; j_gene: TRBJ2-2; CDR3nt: TGCAGCGTTGAATCAGACGAACCTACAGGGCGTAACACCGGGGAGCTGTTTTTT; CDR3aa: CSVESDEPTGRNTGELFF
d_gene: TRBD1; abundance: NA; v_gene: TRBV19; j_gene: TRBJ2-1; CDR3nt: TGTGCCAGTACCCGGGACAGGGTTTACAAGTTCTTC; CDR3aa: CASTRDRVYKFF
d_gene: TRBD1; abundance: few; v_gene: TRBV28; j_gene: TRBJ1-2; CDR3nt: TGTGCCAGCTCCCTCCGGGGGGACAGTTTTATTGCAGACACCTTC; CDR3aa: CASSLRGDSFIADTF
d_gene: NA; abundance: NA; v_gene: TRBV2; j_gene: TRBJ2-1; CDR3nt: TGTGCCACCGAGGACTACCAAGGCGCCGATGAGCAGTTCTTC; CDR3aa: CATEDYQGADEQFF
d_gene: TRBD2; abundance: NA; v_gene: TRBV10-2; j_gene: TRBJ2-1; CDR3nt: TGCGCCACCCTCTCGGCTGGCGGGGGGTACAATGAGCAGTTCTTC; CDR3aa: CATLSAGGGYNEQFF
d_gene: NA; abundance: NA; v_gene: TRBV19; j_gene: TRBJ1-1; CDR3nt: TGTGCCAGTAGTATGTGGGGGGGCCTCACTGAAGCTTTCTTT; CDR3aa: CASSMWGGLTEAFF
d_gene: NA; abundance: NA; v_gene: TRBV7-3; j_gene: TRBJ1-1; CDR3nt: TGTGCCAGCAGCTTTGGGGGTACGGCTGAAGCTTTCTTT; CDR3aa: CASSFGGTAEAFF
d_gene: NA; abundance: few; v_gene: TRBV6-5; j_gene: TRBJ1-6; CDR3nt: TGTGCCAGCAGTTACTCGGGGGATTCACCCCTCCACTTT; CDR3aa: CASSYSGDSPLHF
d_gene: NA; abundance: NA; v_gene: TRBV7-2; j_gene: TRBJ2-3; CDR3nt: TGTGCCAGCAGCTTAATGGTGGGGTCCACAGATACGCAGTATTTT; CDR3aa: CASSLMVGSTDTQYF